What follows are 27 T cell receptor beta chains derived from one specimen sequenced in a study of CD8 T cell repertoires and HIV-1 epitope variants. The table came from immunoSEQ multiplex PCR; TCRdb's copy has only in-frame clones and leaves some out. This sample carries around 2,000 clones, 70% to 80% of them seen once, and the ten largest clones take approximately 43%. For these receptors, no antigen is known. Material: cultured CD8+ T cells derived from PBMCs. Receptors originate from a male donor with HIV.

The chain is built from TRBV28 and TRBJ2-3; 7 bases fit TRBD1. V lost 0 bases and J lost 6; bases outside the gene matches: 15. CDR1 and CDR2 from the germline V gene are MDHEN and SYDVKM. The CDR3 loop spans 18 amino acids. This CDR3 is CASSLWVARGPSPDTQYF. The CDR3 coding sequence is TGTGCCAGCAGTTTATGGGTGGCGAGGGGGCCCTCCCCCGATACGCAGTATTTT.

This clone was recorded only once. The CDR3, as DNA: TGTGCCAGCAGCGTAGGACAGAGCAATGAGCAGTTCTTC. Translation: CASSVGQSNEQFF. V and J are TRBV9 and TRBJ2-1; D is perhaps TRBD1 (5 bases). Trimming took off 0 bases at V and 6 bases at J, with 7 bases between the two ends. Germline V gene sequence: CDR1 SGDLS, CDR2 YYNGEE. CDR3 length: 13 residues.

The chain combines TRBV2 with TRBJ1-2, with TRBD1 identical over 7 bases. The V gene's germline CDR1 is SNHLY and CDR2 FYNNEI. V dropped 6 bases and J dropped 2; count of bases not matched to a gene: 3. This CDR3 comprises 13 residues. CDR3 amino acids: CASRGGQNYGYTF. DNA for the CDR3: TGTGCCAGCAGGGGGGGACAGAACTATGGCTACACCTTC. Full variable domain (missing parts from reference TRBV2 and TRBJ1-2): EPEVTQTPSHQVTQMGQEVILRCVPISNHLYFYWYRQILGQKVEFLVSFYNNEISEKSEIFDDQFSVERPDGSNFTLKIRSTKLEDSAMYFCASRGGQNYGYTFGSGTRLTVV.

The rearrangement joins TRBV10-2 to TRBJ2-1, with D possibly being TRBD1 or TRBD2 (6 bases each). Germline loops: CDR1 WSHSY, CDR2 SAAADI. Trimming removed 4 bases from V and 4 bases from J, with 14 bases in between. The CDR3 has 15 residues. CDR3 loop: CASSGSGGGYNEQFF. For the CDR3, the DNA is TGCGCCAGCAGTGGTAGCGGAGGGGGATACAATGAGCAGTTCTTC.

The genes are TRBV7-3 and TRBJ1-2; 10 bases line up with TRBD1. This CDR3 spans 17 amino acids. CDR1 and CDR2 from the germline V gene are SGHTA and FQGTGA. After removal of 2 bases from V and 5 bases from J, the junction contained 11 bases not matched to a gene. The CDR3 spells CASSLDRGPPYLYGYTF. Written as DNA, the CDR3 is TGTGCCAGCAGCTTAGACAGGGGGCCTCCTTACTTATATGGCTACACCTTC.

The chain carries TRBV4-3 and TRBJ1-4; tentatively, D is TRBD1 (6 bases). Germline CDR1 and CDR2: LGHNA and YSLEER. The CDR3 consists of 15 residues. The ends were cut back, 3 bases at V and 8 bases at J, with 16 bases in the middle. The CDR3 region is CASSHTWTVGEKLFF. The CDR3 nucleotides are TGCGCCAGCAGCCATACGTGGACAGTCGGCGAAAAACTGTTTTTT.

V gene TRBV9 combines with J gene TRBJ2-7; 8 positions match TRBD1. Per germline, CDR1 SGDLS and CDR2 YYNGEE. The ends lost 0 bases at V and 3 bases at J; junction bases unmatched: 2. The CDR3 covers 14 residues. CDR3 coding DNA: TGTGCCAGCAGCGTAGCTACAGGGGGCTACGAGCAGTACTTC. Translating gives CASSVATGGYEQYF.

Here the CDR3 DNA reads TGTGCCAGTAGTCCTCCTAGCGGGGGCCATCTCTTTAATTCCTACGAGCAGTACTTC. Amino acid sequence: CASSPPSGGHLFNSYEQYF. The rearrangement links TRBV19 to TRBJ2-7; 10 nucleotides match TRBD2. With V trimmed by 5 bases and J by 1 base, 17 bases remained unmatched. Germline CDR1 reads LNHDA; CDR2 reads SQIVND (reference sequence). The CDR3 runs to 19 residues. Variable domain in full (rest from reference TRBV19 and TRBJ2-7): DGGITQSPKYLFRKEGQNVTLSCEQNLNHDAMYWYRQDPGQGLRLIYYSQIVNDFQKGDIAEGYSVSREKKESFPLTVTSAQKNPTAFYLCASSPPSGGHLFNSYEQYFGPGTRLTVT.

This clone is categorized as large (0.1 to 1%). The genes are TRBV21-1 and TRBJ1-1. TRBV21-1 is annotated as a pseudogene. This CDR3 is built from 11 residues. CDR3 protein: CASSRGTEAFF. The CDR3 DNA sequence: TGTGCCAGCAGTAGAGGCACTGAAGCTTTCTTT.

This clone appeared a few times. CDR3 amino acids: CASDAGSWVGGELFF. The DNA for the CDR3 is TGTGCCAGCGACGCCGGTAGCTGGGTGGGCGGGGAGCTGTTTTTT. This rearrangement joins TRBV6-1 to TRBJ2-2; D not certain. Trimming pared 8 bases from V and 7 bases from J, leaving 20 bases between. Germline CDR1 and CDR2: MNHNS and SASEGT. This CDR3 comprises 15 residues.

The rearrangement joins TRBV29-1 to TRBJ1-2; 8 nucleotides align to TRBD1. CDR1 and CDR2 (germline): SQVTM, ANQGSEA. J lost 14 bases, V lost 4 bases, and 15 bases had no gene match. The CDR3 consists of 13 residues. DNA for the CDR3: TGCAGCGTTGGGGCAGGGGGCGATCCCACTCCAACCTTC. Translation gives CSVGAGGDPTPTF.

This clone was recorded once. The chain employs TRBV5-4 and TRBJ2-7; 8 bases map to TRBD2. The CDR3 consists of 14 residues. Unmatched junction bases numbered 4, after V lost 0 bases and J lost 5 bases. The germline V gene encodes CDR1 SGHNT and CDR2 YYREEE (reference sequence). For the CDR3, the DNA is TGTGCCAGCAGCTTGGGCGGGGGGAACAACGAGCAGTACTTC. The encoded protein is CASSLGGGNNEQYF.

The V call is TRBV28, the J call TRBJ2-7; D remains unclear. CDR1 is MDHEN and CDR2 is SYDVKM in the germline V gene. This CDR3 is 14 amino acids long. The ends were cut back, 5 bases at V and 2 bases at J, with 13 bases in the middle. CDR3: CASSPRTVAYEQYF. The CDR3 nucleotides are TGTGCCAGCAGTCCCCGGACCGTTGCCTACGAGCAGTACTTC. Combining the CDR3 with reference TRBV28 and TRBJ2-7 gives the whole variable domain DVKVTQSSRYLVKRTGEKVFLECVQDMDHENMFWYRQDPGLGLRLIYFSYDVKMKEKGDIPEGYSVSREKKERFSLILESASTNQTSMYLCASSPRTVAYEQYFGPGTRLTVT.

The CDR3 DNA reads as TGTGCCAGCAGCTTAGTGAGGGGGCTAGACACGATGAACACTGAAGCTTTCTTT. As protein: CASSLVRGLDTMNTEAFF. The V gene is TRBV7-9, the J gene TRBJ1-1, with 7 bases that match TRBD1. The trim removed 1 base at V and 0 bases at J, leaving 11 bases unmatched. CDR1 SEHNR and CDR2 FQNEAQ come from the germline V gene (reference sequence). This CDR3 has 18 residues.

This chain links TRBV29-1 with TRBJ2-3; tentative D call: TRBD2 (5 bases). Trimming removed 1 base from V and 4 bases from J, with 12 bases in between. Germline V gives CDR1 SQVTM, CDR2 ANQGSEA. This CDR3 spans 14 amino acids. The CDR3 reads CSVEGGRNSDTQYF. The DNA of the CDR3 is TGCAGCGTTGAAGGTGGGAGAAATTCAGATACGCAGTATTTT.

The chain carries TRBV18 and TRBJ2-7; TRBD2 agrees at 7 bases. V lost 3 bases, J lost 1 base, and 3 bases stayed unmatched. CDR1 is KGHSH and CDR2 is LQKENI in the germline V gene. The CDR3 spans 14 residues. The CDR3 sequence: CASSPGSGSYEQYF. In DNA, the CDR3 is TGTGCCAGCTCACCGGGTAGCGGGTCCTACGAGCAGTACTTC.

The chain has TRBV28 and TRBJ2-1, with 7 nucleotides matching TRBD1. Germline V gene sequence: CDR1 MDHEN, CDR2 SYDVKM. With 5 bases clipped from V and 4 bases from J, the junction kept 5 bases outside the gene matches. The CDR3 consists of 14 residues. In DNA, the CDR3 is TGTGCCAGCAGTGCCGGACAGGCTTACAATGAGCAGTTCTTC. The encoded protein is CASSAGQAYNEQFF.

The CDR3 protein is CASSPQASQETQYF. CDR3 DNA sequence: TGTGCCAGCTCACCACAAGCGTCCCAAGAGACCCAGTACTTC. The V call is TRBV18, the J call TRBJ2-5; D is unresolved. The CDR3 is 14 amino acids. The V end was cut by 1 base, the J end by 1 base, with 7 bases between. Germline V CDR1 and CDR2: KGHSH, LQKENI.

The chain uses TRBV10-2 and TRBJ1-5; a possible D gene is TRBD1 (5 bases). The CDR3 is made up of 14 amino acids. Germline values: CDR1 WSHSY, CDR2 SAAADI. Trimming removed 6 bases at V and 1 base at J, with 10 bases between. The CDR3 coding sequence is TGCGCCAGCAGGGGGGGGGAGAGCAATCAGCCCCAGCATTTT. This translates into CASRGGESNQPQHF.

This chain joins TRBV5-4 and TRBJ1-2; maybe TRBD1 (5 bases). The germline V gene has CDR1 SGHNT and CDR2 YYREEE (reference sequence). Trimming took 2 bases from V and 2 from J, leaving 10 bases between them. The CDR3 is 14 amino acids. CDR3 bases: TGTGCCAGCAGCTTTCACGGGGGGAACTATGGCTACACCTTC. Translated, it gives CASSFHGGNYGYTF. Looking up the rest from reference TRBV5-4 and TRBJ1-2 gives the full variable domain: ETGVTQSPTHLIKTRGQQVTLRCSSQSGHNTVSWYQQALGQGPQFIFQYYREEENGRGNFPPRFSGLQFPNYSSELNVNALELDDSALYLCASSFHGGNYGYTFGSGTRLTVV.

Relative to its sample, this clone is hyperexpanded. The chain links TRBV4-1 to TRBJ1-2, with no clear D. The ends were cut back, 0 bases at V and 3 bases at J, with 14 bases in the middle. The CDR3 is 16 amino acids. Germline V gene lookup returns CDR1 MGHRA and CDR2 YSYEKL. The CDR3 coding sequence is TGCGCCAGCAGCCAAGATCCCCCAGACTTGGACTATGGCTACACCTTC. It yields the protein CASSQDPPDLDYGYTF.

The rearrangement uses TRBV6-5 and TRBJ2-7; 7 bases are shared with TRBD1. J was trimmed by 2 bases and V by 6 bases; bases with no gene match: 10. The CDR3 is made up of 15 amino acids. Germline V gene data show CDR1 as MNHEY and CDR2 as SVGAGI. CDR3 sequence reads: CASSLTGSFTYEQYF. The CDR3 region has the DNA TGTGCCAGCAGCCTGACAGGGTCATTTACCTACGAGCAGTACTTC.

The V gene is TRBV30, the J gene TRBJ2-3; 8 nucleotides match TRBD2. Germline CDR1 reads GTSNPN; CDR2 reads SVGIG (reference sequence). This CDR3 is built from 14 residues. J was trimmed by 4 bases and V by 0 bases; bases with no gene match: 3. The CDR3 is CAWSVHSGADTQYF. As DNA, the CDR3 is TGTGCCTGGAGTGTACATAGCGGGGCAGATACGCAGTATTTT.

This rearrangement joins TRBV28 to TRBJ2-2; the D gene could be TRBD1 or TRBD2 (5 bases each). CDR3 length equals 13 residues. Trimming pared 2 bases from V and 5 bases from J, leaving 6 bases between. Per the germline V gene, CDR1 is MDHEN and CDR2 is SYDVKM. The CDR3 here is CASSLEGTGELFF. CDR3 nucleotides: TGTGCCAGCAGTTTAGAGGGGACCGGGGAGCTGTTTTTT.

This clone was detected once. V and J are TRBV7-6 and TRBJ2-1; 7 bases line up with TRBD2. Germline lookup yields CDR1 SGHVS and CDR2 FNYEAQ. CDR3 length: 15 residues. V trimming: 4 bases; J trimming: 6 bases; junction bases outside the gene matches: 9. The CDR3 spells CASSSSGAGPNEQFF. For the CDR3, the DNA is TGTGCCAGCAGCTCCAGCGGGGCCGGGCCCAATGAGCAGTTCTTC.

This clone was seen only once. V and J are TRBV7-8 and TRBJ2-4; a weak D match, TRBD1 (5 bases). Germline V gene lookup returns CDR1 SGHVS and CDR2 FQNEAQ. V dropped 1 base and J dropped 0 bases, with 16 bases sitting between them. The CDR3 is made up of 18 amino acids. CDR3 loop: CASSLVARGSIAKNIQYF. CDR3 DNA: TGTGCCAGCAGCTTAGTTGCTAGGGGAAGCATAGCCAAAAACATTCAGTACTTC.

The chain links TRBV28 to TRBJ2-7, with TRBD1 matching over 9 bases. Trimming removed 5 bases from V and 2 bases from J; junction bases left unmatched: 7. There are 15 residues in the CDR3. The germline CDR1 and CDR2 sequences are MDHEN and SYDVKM. DNA for the CDR3: TGTGCCAGCAGTCTCTACCGGGACAGGGCCTACGAGCAGTACTTC. Amino acids: CASSLYRDRAYEQYF.